This TCR beta chain derives from a study of cytomegalovirus exposure and HLA in healthy donors. The PCR used 60 Vbeta and 13 Jbeta primers. The data were produced by immunoSEQ multiplex PCR, yet TCRdb's version contains in-frame clones alone and is incomplete. The sample lists 250,000 or so clones; around nine tenths were seen once. The sample holds a few counts of this clone. Its antigen remains unknown. This cohort consisted of healthy bone marrow donors. CDR3 size: 16 residues. From germline, CDR1 is SNHLY and CDR2 FYNNEI. J gave up 8 bases and V 0 bases, and 8 bases lay outside the gene matches. Points from the study as a whole: Follow-up analysis seemed to connect common viral pathogens with several of the most significant clusters identified. Cytomegalovirus association was listed for about 170 TCR beta chains.

Material: PBMCs. This clonotype was sampled from a girl aged 2-10 years in good health and CMV-seronegative. The chain links TRBV2 to TRBJ2-1, with 9 bases fitting TRBD1. CDR3 nucleotide sequence: TGTGCCAGCAGTGAAGCGCTTCTCGGGGACAGGGATGAGCAGTTCTTC. This gives the protein CASSEALLGDRDEQFF. The full variable domain, its missing parts supplied by reference TRBV2 and TRBJ2-1, is EPEVTQTPSHQVTQMGQEVILRCVPISNHLYFYWYRQILGQKVEFLVSFYNNEISEKSEIFDDQFSVERPDGSNFTLKIRSTKLEDSAMYFCASSEALLGDRDEQFFGPGTRLTVL.